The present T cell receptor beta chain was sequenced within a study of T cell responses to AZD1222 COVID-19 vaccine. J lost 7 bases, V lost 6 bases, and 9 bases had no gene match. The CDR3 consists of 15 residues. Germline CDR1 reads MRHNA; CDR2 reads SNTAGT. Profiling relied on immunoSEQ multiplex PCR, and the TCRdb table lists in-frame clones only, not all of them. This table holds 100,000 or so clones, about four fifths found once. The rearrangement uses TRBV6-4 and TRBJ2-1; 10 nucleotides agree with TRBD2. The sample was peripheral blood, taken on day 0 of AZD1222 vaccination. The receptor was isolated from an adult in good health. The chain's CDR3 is CASSLIAGGVNEQFF. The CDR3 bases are TGTGCCAGCAGCCTCATAGCGGGGGGAGTGAATGAGCAGTTCTTC.